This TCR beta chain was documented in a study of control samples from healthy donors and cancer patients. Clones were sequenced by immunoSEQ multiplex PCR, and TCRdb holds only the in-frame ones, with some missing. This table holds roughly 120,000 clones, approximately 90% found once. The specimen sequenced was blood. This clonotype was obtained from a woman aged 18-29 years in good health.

CDR3 nucleotides: TGTGCCAGCAGCTCTTTCAGGGGGGCCTACGAGCAGTACTTC. It codes for CASSSFRGAYEQYF. V gene TRBV27 combines with J gene TRBJ2-7, with TRBD1 as a possible D gene (7 bases). CDR3 length equals 14 residues. Germline values: CDR1 MNHEY, CDR2 SMNVEV (reference sequence). V lost 6 bases, J lost 2 bases, and 14 bases lay in between.